This TCR beta chain is drawn from a study of T cells in Graves' hyperthyroidism and ophthalmopathy (dated 2019 in TCRdb). As for the study more broadly: Peripheral blood was collected at initial diagnosis, before any treatment. After blood sampling, hyperthyroidism patients were treated with methimazole at a starting dose of 30 mg daily, and ophthalmopathy patients were treated with high-dose intravenous methylprednisolone. Prospective prediction of ophthalmopathy was tested in an independent validation cohort consisting of 18 hyperthyroidism patients and around 16 patients who later progressed to ophthalmopathy. TCR Vbeta CDR3 sequencing of 140 or so peripheral blood samples (over 40 ophthalmopathy, roughly 74 hyperthyroidism and about 17 progressor patients) is reported in the paper. For training and testing, the 80 to 100 patients in the discovery cohort were randomly divided in a 7:3 ratio. In addition, the study compared T-cell repertoires in thyroid tissue and in blood from six Graves' hyperthyroidism patients. TCR V-J signatures able to tell the groups apart were searched for in a discovery cohort of around 95 patients, of whom 40 to 45 had Graves' ophthalmopathy and roughly 58 had stable Graves' hyperthyroidism.

This clonotype has a count of ten or more. Its antigen remains undetermined. Nothing much larger sits one base from this clone, and base qualities are not available. The germline V gene yields MNHNS for CDR1 and SASEGT for CDR2. At the junction V is shortened by 8 bases and J by 10 bases; bases outside the gene matches: 13. The CDR3 goes from the cysteine to the phenylalanine over 15 residues. The DNA shown is the 45-base CDR3, in frame from base 1. Graves' hyperthyroidism was defined as stable when no progression to ophthalmopathy occurred over 18 months of follow-up. Hyperthyroidism patients were newly diagnosed, with disease duration under 2 months, and aged 18 to 65 years. Patients with uncontrolled infections, other autoimmune diseases, pregnancy or lactation were excluded. Clinical symptoms, serum thyroxine and TRAb, thyroid ultrasound, and orbital computed tomography formed the basis for the diagnoses. Ficoll-Paque density gradient centrifugation was used to isolate PBMCs from 9.5 to 10 ml of fresh peripheral blood. Trizol reagent was used to extract total RNA, and RNA quality was then checked on an Agilent 2100 Bioanalyzer.

On the study overall, not on this receptor specifically: A model built on a 13 V-J signature distinguished ophthalmopathy from stable hyperthyroidism, reaching over 85% sensitivity and around 81% specificity in cross-validation and 80%/75% in testing. Most expanded thyroid clonotypes (frequency above 0.001) were also detected in blood, suggesting blood repertoires may reflect thyroid immune responses. No statistical method was used to fix the sample size in advance, and group allocation was not hidden from the investigators. During validation, the model predicted progression to ophthalmopathy a median of around six months ahead of onset, with 60% to 71% sensitivity and around 72% specificity.

TCR beta CDR3 regions were amplified from RNA transcripts. The first round of RT-PCR for the TCR CDR3 was performed with the HTBI primer set and the Qiagen OneStep RT-PCR kit. Libraries were constructed in a second round of multiplex PCR, after which size selection and purification were performed. The libraries were sequenced on an Illumina HiSeq2000 using paired-end 100 bp reads. Processing in the source paper ran as follows. SOAPnuke was used to process the raw data, removing reads that contained adapters or uncalled bases, had a mean Phred below 15, or lacked an exact match to the constant primer or identifier. COPE v1.2.5 was used to merge high-quality paired reads, and clonotypes were defined as unique nucleotide sequences. MiTCR v1.1 was used to align the clonotypes against IMGT TRBV, TRBD and TRBJ reference segments. The analysis included only V-J combinations with a frequency above 0.0001, which together covered over 98% of the repertoires. A TCS score was defined as the ratio between F50 (clonal expansion) and ExV (chaos), using BLOSUM62-based TCRdist between CDR3 peptides within each V-J. Welch's t-statistics and random forest reduced around 520 V-J features to 10 to 15, which were used in a naive Bayes classifier (R e1071). TCRdb cleaned the public reads at Q25 with fastp, built clones with MiXCR and kept in-frame beta chains. For every CDR3 protein sequence, its rows merge into one entry that carries the most common genes and DNA. The V and J calls, along with clone size, are taken from TCRdb and not from the paper's own processing. Present in this sample are about 400,000 distinct CDR3 sequences, roughly an eighth of which were seen just once. The ten largest clones represent 4% to 6.5% of the sample.

The sequencing sample was made of blood. The receptor's source is a woman aged 18-30 years with Graves' hyperthyroidism. Recombination connected TRBV6-1 to TRBJ1-6; 8 central bases correspond to TRBD1. The encoded CDR3 is CASDPDRDENSPLHF. Here is the DNA: TGTGCCAGCGATCCGGACAGGGACGAAAACTCACCCCTCCACTTT.